These 21 T cell receptor beta chains originate from one sample sequenced in a study of blood T cell repertoires in COVID-19. Repertoires were generated with immunoSEQ multiplex PCR, while TCRdb's copy carries only in-frame clones and drops some. The sample shows about 200,000 clones, about 82% of them seen only once. The sample taken for sequencing was PBMCs or T cells enriched from blood (not recorded which). The receptors derive from a man aged 40-50 years with acute COVID-19.

The V gene is TRBV24-1, the J gene TRBJ2-5; D not certain. Germline CDR1 and CDR2: KGHDR and SFDVKD. The CDR3 totals 15 residues. V lost 3 bases and J lost 1, with 11 bases in between. The CDR3 is CATSDGHVGQETQYF. Written as DNA, the CDR3 is TGTGCCACCAGTGATGGGCACGTGGGCCAAGAGACCCAGTACTTC.

The chain has TRBV19 and TRBJ1-5, with a possible D match to TRBD1 (6 bases). Deletions cut 5 bases from V and 3 bases from J, with 17 bases between. CDR1 is LNHDA, CDR2 SQIVND, per germline (reference sequence). There are 16 residues in the CDR3. Here the CDR3 reads CASSGIAGVPNQPQHF. Here the CDR3 DNA reads TGTGCCAGTAGTGGGATCGCAGGGGTCCCCAATCAGCCCCAGCATTTT.

On this clone: The sample carries other DNA sequences with the same CDR3. This chain links TRBV27 with TRBJ2-7; a possible D gene is TRBD2 (6 bases). V dropped 3 bases and J dropped 4 bases, with 10 bases sitting between them. The CDR3 spans 13 residues. Germline V gene sequence: CDR1 MNHEY, CDR2 SMNVEV (reference sequence). Here the CDR3 reads CASSFAGPYEQYF. CDR3 DNA: TGTGCCAGCAGTTTCGCGGGGCCTTACGAGCAGTACTTC.

CDR3 region: CASSRRWEKNYGYTF. The CDR3, as DNA: TGCGCCAGCAGCCGACGGTGGGAGAAAAACTATGGCTACACCTTC. The chain carries TRBV4-1 and TRBJ1-2; D gene ambiguous. There are 15 residues in the CDR3. Trimming took 4 bases from V and 2 from J, leaving 14 bases between them. In germline, CDR1 is MGHRA, CDR2 YSYEKL.

This chain links TRBV5-5 with TRBJ2-4, with D possibly matching TRBD2 (6 bases). Germline V gene lookup returns CDR1 SGHKS and CDR2 YYEKEE (reference sequence). The CDR3 is made up of 15 amino acids. Trimming shortened V by 0 bases and J by 2 bases, and 9 bases separated the two germline ends. CDR3: CASSLAGGSKNIQYF. As DNA, the CDR3 is TGTGCCAGCAGCTTGGCCGGGGGTTCCAAAAACATTCAGTACTTC.

The chain has TRBV11-2 and TRBJ1-1; possibly TRBD1 for D (5 bases). Germline values: CDR1 SGHAT, CDR2 FQNNGV. CDR3 length equals 15 residues. Trimming took off 2 bases at V and 0 bases at J, with 10 bases between the two ends. The CDR3 region is CASSLTTAMNTEAFF. CDR3 sequence (DNA): TGTGCCAGCAGCTTAACGACAGCGATGAACACTGAAGCTTTCTTT.

This clone has just one count. The gene calls are TRBV5-1 and TRBJ2-2, with a tentative D call TRBD2 (5 bases). This CDR3 spans 15 amino acids. Deletions cut 3 bases from V and 1 base from J, with 10 bases between. Per the germline V gene, CDR1 is SGHRS and CDR2 is YFSETQ. As DNA, the CDR3 is TGCGCCAGCAGCTCGCTCCGGGAGAACACCGGGGAGCTGTTTTTT. It yields the protein CASSSLRENTGELFF.

The chain employs TRBV6-1 and TRBJ2-7; TRBD2 might be the D (6 bases). CDR1 MNHNS and CDR2 SASEGT come from the germline V gene. The CDR3 has 14 residues. V gave up 3 bases and J gave up 6 bases, with 15 bases separating them. The DNA of the CDR3 is TGTGCCAGCAGTGATGGGGGGAATCTCGTCGAGCAGTACTTC. This codes for CASSDGGNLVEQYF.

This clone was counted ten times or more. This chain joins TRBV10-3 and TRBJ2-3; 9 nucleotides agree with TRBD2. V shed 5 bases, J shed 4 bases, and the junction held 7 bases outside the gene matches. Germline loops: CDR1 ENHRY, CDR2 SYGVKD. The CDR3 is 15 residues long. The DNA for the CDR3 is TGTGCCATCAGTAATAGCGGGAGCTTCTCAGATACGCAGTATTTT. It encodes CAISNSGSFSDTQYF.

This clone was detected only a few times. This sample also contains other DNA sequences that code for the same CDR3. The chain links TRBV12-3 or TRBV12-4 to TRBJ1-1; D is undetermined. Trimming pared 3 bases from V and 4 bases from J, leaving 9 bases between. This CDR3 comprises 13 residues. The CDR3 loop reads CASSFGEGTEAFF. The CDR3 region has the DNA TGTGCCAGCAGTTTTGGCGAGGGCACTGAAGCTTTCTTT.

The gene calls are TRBV5-1 and TRBJ2-5, with 7 positions matching TRBD2. Germline V lookup: CDR1 SGHRS, CDR2 YFSETQ. Unmatched junction bases numbered 5, after V lost 4 bases and J lost 5 bases. The CDR3 is 13 residues long. CDR3 bases: TGCGCCAGCAGCGTCGCGGGGGAGGAGACCCAGTACTTC. This gives the protein CASSVAGEETQYF.

CDR3: CASSFQGAGEKLFF. CDR3 coding DNA: TGTGCCAGCAGCTTCCAGGGGGCTGGTGAAAAACTGTTTTTT. The chain links TRBV3-1 (or the pseudogene TRBV3-2) to TRBJ1-4; 8 nucleotides agree with TRBD1. The CDR3 totals 14 residues. Per the germline V gene, CDR1 is LGHDT and CDR2 is YNNKEL (reference sequence). The J segment lost 7 bases and the V segment lost 5 bases, leaving 6 bases of the junction unmatched.

The V and J genes are TRBV5-4 and TRBJ2-7, with 9 bases matching TRBD1. Germline values: CDR1 SGHNT, CDR2 YYREEE (reference sequence). The CDR3 is 15 residues long. Unmatched junction bases numbered 9, after V lost 2 bases and J lost 6 bases. The CDR3 reads CASSFQGQGTSEQYF. CDR3 nucleotides: TGTGCCAGCAGCTTTCAGGGACAGGGTACGTCCGAGCAGTACTTC.

This clone came up a few times. V is TRBV19 and J is TRBJ1-5; 7 bases map to TRBD1. This CDR3 spans 15 amino acids. V was pared by 3 bases and J by 11 bases, with 13 bases of the junction left unmatched. Germline-derived CDR1 and CDR2 are LNHDA and SQIVND (reference sequence). Here the CDR3 reads CASSILETGLKAQHF. Written as DNA, the CDR3 is TGTGCCAGTAGTATTTTGGAGACAGGGCTGAAAGCCCAGCATTTT.

The J gene is TRBJ2-7, the V gene TRBV6-5; no definite D call. Per the germline V gene, CDR1 is MNHEY and CDR2 is SVGAGI. Trimming cost V 7 bases and J 7 bases, with 14 bases left between them. The CDR3 covers 12 residues. In nucleotides, the CDR3 is TGTGCCAGCAACGACCGGGTTGGAGAGCAGTACTTC. This gives the protein CASNDRVGEQYF.

The V and J genes are TRBV30 and TRBJ1-2; tentative D call: TRBD1 (6 bases). Trimming left V 5 bases short and J 8 bases short, with 18 bases between. Germline loops: CDR1 GTSNPN, CDR2 SVGIG (reference sequence). The CDR3 totals 13 residues. The CDR3 DNA reads TGTGCCTGGGACCCAACAGGGTTTAGCGGCTACACCTTC. Encoded protein: CAWDPTGFSGYTF.

A few counts support this clone. The chain uses TRBV29-1 and TRBJ1-2; 9 nucleotides align to TRBD1. CDR3 length: 13 amino acids. The V and J ends lost 8 bases and 5 bases, in that order; junction bases with no gene match: 9. Germline CDR1 is SQVTM and CDR2 is ANQGSEA. The CDR3 region is CSTRTGVEYGYTF. CDR3 nucleotide sequence: TGCAGCACGAGGACAGGGGTGGAGTATGGCTACACCTTC. Full variable domain (outside the CDR3, taken from reference TRBV29-1 and TRBJ1-2): SAVISQKPSRDICQRGTSLTIQCQVDSQVTMMFWYRQQPGQSLTLIATANQGSEATYESGFVIDKFPISRPNLTFSTLTVSNMSPEDSSIYLCSTRTGVEYGYTFGSGTRLTVV.

J is TRBJ2-7 and V is TRBV29-1, with 15 bases that match TRBD2. The ends lost 3 bases at V and 2 bases at J; junction bases unmatched: 8. This CDR3 region has 17 residues. Per germline, CDR1 SQVTM and CDR2 ANQGSEA. CDR3 sequence: CSVDGLAGGRDPYEQYF. The CDR3, as DNA: TGCAGCGTTGATGGACTAGCGGGAGGGCGGGACCCCTACGAGCAGTACTTC.

In this sample, this clone turned up once. The rearrangement joins TRBV7-2 to TRBJ2-3; 11 nucleotides align to TRBD2. CDR3 size: 16 residues. The V and J ends lost 3 bases and 2 bases, in that order; junction bases with no gene match: 4. Germline CDR1 and CDR2: SGHTA and FQGNSA. CDR3 region: CASSLRLAGPTDTQYF. The CDR3 DNA reads TGTGCCAGCAGCTTGCGACTAGCGGGGCCCACAGATACGCAGTATTTT.

This chain links TRBV9 with TRBJ2-7; 8 nucleotides align to TRBD2. Per germline, CDR1 SGDLS and CDR2 YYNGEE. V was clipped by 3 bases and J by 2 bases; unmatched bases: 10. CDR3 length equals 16 residues. In DNA form, the CDR3 reads TGTGCCAGCAGCGACCCACTAGCGGAAGAGCCCTACGAGCAGTACTTC. Its translation: CASSDPLAEEPYEQYF.

The V gene is TRBV30, the J gene TRBJ1-1; perhaps TRBD1 as D (5 bases). The CDR3 consists of 13 residues. The V end lost 4 bases, the J end lost 5 bases, and 14 bases lay between the germline ends. CDR1 is GTSNPN and CDR2 is SVGIG in the germline V gene (reference sequence). CDR3 region: CAWIGRRGTEAFF. Here the CDR3 DNA reads TGTGCCTGGATAGGCAGGCGGGGGACTGAAGCTTTCTTT.